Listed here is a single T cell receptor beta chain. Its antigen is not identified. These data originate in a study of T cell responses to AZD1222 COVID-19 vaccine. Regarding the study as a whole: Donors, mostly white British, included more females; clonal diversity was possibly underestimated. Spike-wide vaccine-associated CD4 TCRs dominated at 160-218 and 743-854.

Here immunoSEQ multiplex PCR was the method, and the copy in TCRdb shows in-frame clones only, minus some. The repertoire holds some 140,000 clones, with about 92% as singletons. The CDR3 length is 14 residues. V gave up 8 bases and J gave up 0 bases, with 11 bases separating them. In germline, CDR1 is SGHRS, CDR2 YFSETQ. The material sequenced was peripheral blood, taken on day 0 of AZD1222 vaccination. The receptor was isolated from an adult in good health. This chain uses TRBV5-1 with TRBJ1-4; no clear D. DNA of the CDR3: TGCGCCAGTCGTCAGTCCCCAACTAATGAAAAACTGTTTTTT. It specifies CASRQSPTNEKLFF.